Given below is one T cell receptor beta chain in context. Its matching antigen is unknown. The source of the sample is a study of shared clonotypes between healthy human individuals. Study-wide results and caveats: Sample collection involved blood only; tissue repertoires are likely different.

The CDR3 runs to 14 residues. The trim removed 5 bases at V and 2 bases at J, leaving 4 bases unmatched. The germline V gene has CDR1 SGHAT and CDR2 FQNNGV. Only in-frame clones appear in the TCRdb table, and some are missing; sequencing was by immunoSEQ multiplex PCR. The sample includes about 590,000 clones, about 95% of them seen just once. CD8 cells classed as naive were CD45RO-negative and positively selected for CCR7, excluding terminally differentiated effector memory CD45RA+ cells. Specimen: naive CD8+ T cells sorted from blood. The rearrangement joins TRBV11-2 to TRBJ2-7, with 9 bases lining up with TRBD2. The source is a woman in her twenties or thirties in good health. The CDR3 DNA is TGTGCCAGCAGCGATAGCGGGAGTACCTACGAGCAGTACTTC. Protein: CASSDSGSTYEQYF. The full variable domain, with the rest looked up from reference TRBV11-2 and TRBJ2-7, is EAGVAQSPRYKIIEKRQSVAFWCNPISGHATLYWYQQILGQGPKLLIQFQNNGVVDDSQLPKDRFSAERLKGVDSTLKIQPAKLEDSAVYLCASSDSGSTYEQYFGPGTRLTVT.